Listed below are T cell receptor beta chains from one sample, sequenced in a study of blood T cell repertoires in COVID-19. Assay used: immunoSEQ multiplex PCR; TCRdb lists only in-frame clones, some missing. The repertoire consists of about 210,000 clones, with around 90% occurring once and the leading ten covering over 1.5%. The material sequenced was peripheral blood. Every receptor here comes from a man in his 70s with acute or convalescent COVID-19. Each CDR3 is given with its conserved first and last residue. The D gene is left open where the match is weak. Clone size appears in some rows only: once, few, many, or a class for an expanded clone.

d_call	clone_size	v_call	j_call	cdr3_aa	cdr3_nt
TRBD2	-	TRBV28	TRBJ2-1	CASSLPGTSGFEQFF	TGTGCCAGCAGTTTACCCGGGACTAGCGGGTTCGAGCAGTTCTTC
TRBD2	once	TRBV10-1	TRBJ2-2	CASRGTSRYTGELFF	TGCGCCAGCAGGGGGACTAGCAGATACACCGGGGAGCTGTTTTTT
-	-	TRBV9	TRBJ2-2	CASSDGVGLLNTGELFF	TGTGCCAGCAGCGATGGGGTTGGACTTCTGAACACCGGGGAGCTGTTTTTT
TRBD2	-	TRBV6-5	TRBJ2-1	CASSLKGGSGNEQFF	TGTGCCAGCAGTTTAAAGGGCGGGAGTGGGAATGAGCAGTTCTTC
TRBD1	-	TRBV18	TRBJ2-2	CASSPLRGRNTGELFF	TGTGCCAGCTCACCGCTCAGGGGGCGGAACACCGGGGAGCTGTTTTTT
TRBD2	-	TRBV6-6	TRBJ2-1	CASSYQTSGDNEQFF	TGTGCCAGCAGTTACCAGACTAGCGGGGACAATGAGCAGTTCTTC
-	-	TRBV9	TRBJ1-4	CASSVDAGSGNEKLFF	TGTGCCAGCAGCGTCGACGCAGGGTCGGGTAATGAAAAACTGTTTTTT
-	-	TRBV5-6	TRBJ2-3	CASKGRRDTQYF	TGTGCCAGCAAGGGGAGGAGAGATACGCAGTATTTT
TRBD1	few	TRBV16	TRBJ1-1	CASSRMGQVSTEAFF	TGTGCCAGCAGCCGAATGGGACAGGTGAGCACTGAAGCTTTCTTT
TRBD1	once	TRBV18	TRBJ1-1	CASSPFGTGDSTEAFF	TGTGCCAGCTCACCATTCGGGACAGGGGATAGCACTGAAGCTTTCTTT
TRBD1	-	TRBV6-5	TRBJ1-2	CASRTGSYYGYTF	TGTGCCAGCCGGACAGGGAGTTACTATGGCTACACCTTC
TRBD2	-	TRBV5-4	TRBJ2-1	CASSLAGVLPGSGQFF	TGTGCCAGCAGCTTAGCGGGAGTGCTCCCGGGTTCGGGGCAGTTCTTC
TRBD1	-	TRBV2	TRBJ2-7	CASTTGTGFYEQYF	TGTGCCAGCACTACCGGGACAGGTTTCTACGAGCAGTACTTC
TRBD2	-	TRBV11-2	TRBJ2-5	CASRAVAGGPETQYF	TGTGCCAGCAGGGCGGTAGCGGGAGGGCCGGAGACCCAGTACTTC
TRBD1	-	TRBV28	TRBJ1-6	CASTGQGSSPLHF	TGTGCCAGCACCGGACAGGGAAGTTCACCCCTCCACTTT
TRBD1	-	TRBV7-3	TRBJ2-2	CASSQGTVNTGELFF	TGTGCCAGCAGTCAGGGGACAGTGAACACCGGGGAGCTGTTTTTT
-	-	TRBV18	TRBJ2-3	CASSPPAGTQYF	TGTGCCAGCTCACCACCGGCGGGTACGCAGTATTTT
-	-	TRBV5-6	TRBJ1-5	CASSSKGRGNQPQHF	TGTGCCAGCAGCTCAAAGGGTAGGGGAAATCAGCCCCAGCATTTT
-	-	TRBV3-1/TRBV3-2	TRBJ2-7	CASSQGQVSYEQYF	TGTGCCAGCAGCCAAGGACAGGTCTCCTACGAGCAGTACTTC
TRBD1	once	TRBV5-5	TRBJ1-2	CASSLAYRDRNGYTF	TGTGCCAGCAGCTTGGCCTACCGGGACAGAAATGGCTACACCTTC
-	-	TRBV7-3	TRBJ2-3	CASSLLVSTDTQYF	TGTGCCAGCAGCTTACTAGTTAGTACAGATACGCAGTATTTT
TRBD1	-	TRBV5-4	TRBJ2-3	CASSIPTGGRDTQYF	TGTGCCAGCAGCATCCCGACAGGGGGTAGAGATACGCAGTATTTT
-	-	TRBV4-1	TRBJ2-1	CASSQEGRNRVNEQFF	TGCGCCAGCAGCCAAGAGGGCAGGAACAGGGTCAATGAGCAGTTCTTC
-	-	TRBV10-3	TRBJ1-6	CAISLQQGAPLHF	TGTGCCATCAGTCTCCAGCAAGGGGCACCCCTCCACTTT
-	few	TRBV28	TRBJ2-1	CASSGQVMYNEQFF	TGTGCCAGCAGTGGCCAGGTAATGTACAATGAGCAGTTCTTC
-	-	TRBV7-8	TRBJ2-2	CASSLREIQSTGELFF	TGTGCCAGCAGCTTACGCGAAATACAGAGCACCGGGGAGCTGTTTTTT
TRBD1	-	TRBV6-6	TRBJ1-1	CASSRFSGGTGGVSAEAFF	TGTGCCAGCAGTCGGTTCTCTGGAGGGACAGGGGGCGTAAGCGCTGAAGCTTTCTTT
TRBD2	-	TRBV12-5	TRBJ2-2	CASGLVQGGTGELFF	TGTGCTAGTGGTTTGGTGCAGGGAGGGACCGGGGAGCTGTTTTTT
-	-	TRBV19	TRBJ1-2	CASSMAEGNGYTF	TGTGCCAGTAGTATGGCCGAGGGCAATGGCTACACCTTC
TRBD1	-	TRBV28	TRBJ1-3	CASRTGVGNTIYF	TGTGCCAGCAGGACAGGGGTTGGAAACACCATATATTTT
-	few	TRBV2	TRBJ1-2	CASILRAENYGYTF	TGTGCCAGCATCCTCAGGGCAGAGAACTATGGCTACACCTTC
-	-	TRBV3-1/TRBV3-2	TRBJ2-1	CASSHVRGAGQFF	TGTGCCAGCAGCCACGTTAGAGGTGCTGGGCAGTTCTTC
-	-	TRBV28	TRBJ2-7	CASSLGTLAYEQYF	TGTGCCAGCAGTTTAGGGACTCTCGCCTACGAGCAGTACTTC
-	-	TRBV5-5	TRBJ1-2	CASSSREGIGYTF	TGTGCCAGCAGCTCCCGGGAGGGGATTGGCTACACCTTC
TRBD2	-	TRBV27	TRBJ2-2	CASRRAGAGELFF	TGTGCCAGCCGACGCGCGGGGGCCGGGGAGCTGTTTTTT
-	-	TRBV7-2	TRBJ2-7	CASSRPTGPYEQYF	TGTGCCAGCAGCCGCCCGACAGGTCCCTACGAGCAGTACTTC
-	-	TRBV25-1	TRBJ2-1	CASSEYLGSAYNEQFF	TGTGCCAGCAGTGAATATCTAGGGAGCGCCTACAATGAGCAGTTCTTC
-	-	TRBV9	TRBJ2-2	CASSPRTGSLQGSPGGELFF	TGTGCCAGCAGCCCCAGGACCGGCTCTTTACAGGGATCGCCAGGGGGGGAGCTGTTTTTT
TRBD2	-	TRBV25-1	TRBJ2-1	CASSSLRLANEQFF	TGTGCCAGCAGTTCTCTGAGACTAGCCAATGAGCAGTTCTTC
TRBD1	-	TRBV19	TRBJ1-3	CASSIFGQELLSGNTIYF	TGTGCCAGTAGTATCTTCGGACAGGAGCTTCTCTCTGGAAACACCATATATTTT